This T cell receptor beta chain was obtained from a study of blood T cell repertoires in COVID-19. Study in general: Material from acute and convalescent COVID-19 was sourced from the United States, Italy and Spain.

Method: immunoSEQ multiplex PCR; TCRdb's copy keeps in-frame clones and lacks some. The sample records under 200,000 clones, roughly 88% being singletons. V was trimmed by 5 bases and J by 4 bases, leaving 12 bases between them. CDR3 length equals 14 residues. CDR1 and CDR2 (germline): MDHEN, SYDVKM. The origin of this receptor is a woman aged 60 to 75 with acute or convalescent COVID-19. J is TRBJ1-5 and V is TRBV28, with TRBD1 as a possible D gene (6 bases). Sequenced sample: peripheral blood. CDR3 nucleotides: TGTGCCAGCAGTCCTGGGACATTTAATCAGCCCCAGCATTTT. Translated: CASSPGTFNQPQHF.